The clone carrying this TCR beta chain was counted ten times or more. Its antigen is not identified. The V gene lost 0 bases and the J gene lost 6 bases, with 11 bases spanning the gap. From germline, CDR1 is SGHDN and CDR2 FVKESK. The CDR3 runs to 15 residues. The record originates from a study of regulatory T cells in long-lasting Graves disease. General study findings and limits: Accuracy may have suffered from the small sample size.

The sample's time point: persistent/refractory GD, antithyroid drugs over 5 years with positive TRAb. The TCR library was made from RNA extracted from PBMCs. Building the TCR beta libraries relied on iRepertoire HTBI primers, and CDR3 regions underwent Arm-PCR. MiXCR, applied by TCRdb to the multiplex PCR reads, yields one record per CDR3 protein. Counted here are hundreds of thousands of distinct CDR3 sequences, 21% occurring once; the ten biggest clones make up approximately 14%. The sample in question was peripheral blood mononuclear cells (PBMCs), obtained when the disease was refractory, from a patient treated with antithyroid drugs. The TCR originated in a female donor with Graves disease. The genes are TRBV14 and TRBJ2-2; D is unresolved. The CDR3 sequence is CASSQEVYWPGELFF. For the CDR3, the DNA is TGTGCCAGCAGCCAAGAAGTCTACTGGCCCGGGGAGCTGTTTTTT.